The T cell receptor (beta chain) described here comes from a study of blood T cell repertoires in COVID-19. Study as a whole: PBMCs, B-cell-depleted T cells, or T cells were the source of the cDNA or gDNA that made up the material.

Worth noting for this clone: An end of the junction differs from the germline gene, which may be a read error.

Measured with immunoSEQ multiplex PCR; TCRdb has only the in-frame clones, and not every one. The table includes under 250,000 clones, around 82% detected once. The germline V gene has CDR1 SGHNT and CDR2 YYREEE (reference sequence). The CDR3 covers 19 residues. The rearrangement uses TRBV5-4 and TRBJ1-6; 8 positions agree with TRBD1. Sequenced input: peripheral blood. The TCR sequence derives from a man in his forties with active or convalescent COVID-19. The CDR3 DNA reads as TGTGCCGGCAGCGGGGGGCACACAGGGGGATCCTCCTATAATTCACCCCTCCACTTT. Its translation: CAGSGGHTGGSSYNSPLHF.